The T cell receptor beta chain under discussion was sequenced for a study of T cells after yellow fever vaccination. There are many counts of this clonotype. One entry per CDR3 protein, called by TCRdb with MiXCR from the 5' RACE reads. The sample lists some 250,000 distinct CDR3 sequences, 3.6% occurring once. Deletions cut 4 bases from V and 3 bases from J, with 16 bases between. Germline assignment: CDR1 SGHAT and CDR2 FQDESV (reference sequence). This CDR3 contains 16 residues. The sample was PBMCs, taken 15 days after the yellow fever booster vaccination. The chain has TRBV11-1 and TRBJ2-1; D is possibly TRBD2 (5 bases). This TCR derives from a young man who received the YFV17D yellow fever vaccine. CDR3 coding DNA: TGTGCCAGCAGCTCCCGGAGCCTCGGGGTCTACAATGAGCAGTTCTTC. It translates to CASSSRSLGVYNEQFF.